The T cell receptor (beta chain) under discussion was sequenced for a study of cytomegalovirus exposure and HLA in healthy donors. PCR involved 60 Vbeta and 13 Jbeta primers. Generated by immunoSEQ multiplex PCR, the TCRdb table keeps only in-frame clones and is missing some. The table includes about 160,000 clones, less than 80% detected once. The germline V gene has CDR1 LNHDA and CDR2 SQIVND (reference sequence). After removal of 2 bases from V and 2 bases from J, the junction contained 5 bases not matched to a gene. The CDR3 has 17 amino acids. Specimen: PBMCs. This sequence joins TRBV19 and TRBJ2-3; 12 bases fit TRBD2. This clonotype was sampled from a man aged 35 to 55 in good health and CMV-seronegative. In DNA form, the CDR3 reads TGTGCCAGTAGTATACCGGGACTAGCGGGCACCACAGATACGCAGTATTTT. Translated: CASSIPGLAGTTDTQYF.